The 30 T cell receptor beta chains listed next were all sequenced from one sample in a study of Ad26.COV2.S vaccination and SARS-CoV-2 variants (dated by TCRdb to 2020 to 2022). The treatment or condition label on this specimen signifies: about 20 received Ad26.COV2.S at low or high dose, single or two shots; roughly five received placebo; per-sample allocation not given. Repertoires of vaccine and placebo recipients were sequenced from samples collected on day 63 after the first injection. The method was the immunoSEQ multiplex PCR assay. The clones in this table, taken by TCRdb from immuneACCESS, are in-frame only. Not every clone is retained; where verified, under half of the shortfall comes from an unresolved V gene, and the cause of the rest is unknown. Across this sample there are a few hundred thousand clones, with approximately 90% seen only once. The ten largest clones take up approximately 4% of the sample.

The sample here was peripheral blood, taken in a trial of Ad26.COV2.S vaccine versus placebo. Receptor source: a person between 18 and 59 years old who received the Ad26.COV2.S COVID-19 vaccine or a placebo.

This rearrangement joins TRBV6-2 or TRBV6-3 to TRBJ2-7; D gene ambiguous. The germline V and J ends were trimmed by 5 bases and 3 bases, with 23 bases remaining between them. Germline values: CDR1 MNHEY, CDR2 SVGEGT. The CDR3 has 17 residues. The CDR3 sequence: CASSLPRSGGPIYEQYF. CDR3 DNA sequence: TGTGCCAGCAGTCTACCCCGATCGGGCGGCCCCATCTACGAGCAGTACTTC.

This chain joins TRBV28 and TRBJ2-3; D ambiguous. This CDR3 contains 16 residues. The V gene lost 7 bases and the J gene lost 0 bases, with 17 bases spanning the gap. Germline V gene lookup returns CDR1 MDHEN and CDR2 SYDVKM. CDR3: CASTRLAATSTDTQYF. DNA for the CDR3: TGTGCCAGCACTCGTCTGGCGGCTACTAGCACAGATACGCAGTATTTT.

The chain recombines TRBV5-1 with TRBJ1-3; D unclear. Deletions cut 0 bases from V and 0 bases from J, with 4 bases between. The germline CDR1 and CDR2 sequences are SGHRS and YFSETQ. The CDR3 has 14 amino acids. The chain's CDR3 is CASSLGTSGNTIYF. The CDR3 bases are TGCGCCAGCAGCTTGGGAACCTCTGGAAACACCATATATTTT.

The rearrangement uses TRBV3-1 (or the pseudogene TRBV3-2) and TRBJ1-3, with TRBD1 as a possible D gene (5 bases). CDR1 is LGHDT, CDR2 YNNKEL, per germline (reference sequence). CDR3 length: 14 amino acids. The V end was cut by 8 bases, the J end by 0 bases, with 11 bases between. In DNA, the CDR3 is TGTGCCAGCTCGGGGGGGTACTCTGGAAACACCATATATTTT. It codes for CASSGGYSGNTIYF.

The V and J genes are TRBV3-1 (or the pseudogene TRBV3-2) and TRBJ1-2; D call uncertain. This CDR3 spans 13 amino acids. CDR1 and CDR2 from the germline V gene are LGHDT and YNNKEL (reference sequence). The V gene lost 0 bases and the J gene lost 8 bases, with 10 bases spanning the gap. The DNA of the CDR3 is TGTGCCAGCAGCCAAGATATAGGGAGGGGCTACACCTTC. Translating gives CASSQDIGRGYTF.

The sample holds a few counts of this clone. The rearrangement links TRBV10-3 to TRBJ2-7; D might be TRBD1 or TRBD2, each matching 5 bases. Germline V lookup: CDR1 ENHRY, CDR2 SYGVKD. The CDR3 is 13 amino acids. V was pared by 2 bases and J by 10 bases, with 15 bases between. The CDR3: CAISEVALGEQYF. The CDR3 DNA reads TGTGCCATCAGTGAGGTAGCTTTGGGGGAACAGTACTTC.

V and J are TRBV24-1 and TRBJ2-1; 10 nucleotides match TRBD1. The CDR3 is 13 amino acids. The ends lost 9 bases at V and 7 bases at J; junction bases unmatched: 5. CDR1 and CDR2 from the germline V gene are KGHDR and SFDVKD. The CDR3 loop is CATEDRGTNEQFF. The CDR3 DNA sequence: TGTGCCACCGAGGACAGGGGGACGAATGAGCAGTTCTTC.

The chain uses TRBV28 and TRBJ1-3, with no clear D. The germline V gene encodes CDR1 MDHEN and CDR2 SYDVKM. Trimming took off 5 bases at V and 2 bases at J, with 10 bases between the two ends. The CDR3 sequence is 14 residues long. The CDR3 DNA reads TGTGCCAGCAGTCCCCCTTCGGCTGGAAACACCATATATTTT. This gives the protein CASSPPSAGNTIYF.

The J gene is TRBJ1-4, the V gene TRBV3-1 (or the pseudogene TRBV3-2); TRBD1 might be the D (5 bases). With 0 bases removed from V and 5 bases from J, the gap between germline ends came to 13 bases. In germline, CDR1 is LGHDT, CDR2 YNNKEL (reference sequence). This CDR3 has 16 residues. The CDR3 DNA follows: TGTGCCAGCAGCCAAGATCTAGAAGGGGTAAATGAAAAACTGTTTTTT. Translation gives CASSQDLEGVNEKLFF.

V and J are TRBV30 and TRBJ2-5; TRBD2 might be the D (5 bases). Germline V gene lookup returns CDR1 GTSNPN and CDR2 SVGIG (reference sequence). The CDR3 has 13 amino acids. Trimming pared 2 bases from V and 7 bases from J, leaving 14 bases between. As DNA, the CDR3 is TGTGCCTGGAGTTACGGTCCAGGAGGGACCCAGTACTTC. Encoded protein: CAWSYGPGGTQYF.

The genes are TRBV5-1 and TRBJ1-1; TRBD1 matches 7 bases. Per germline, CDR1 SGHRS and CDR2 YFSETQ. V was clipped by 4 bases and J by 0 bases; unmatched bases: 3. The CDR3 runs 14 residues. The chain's CDR3 is CASSGRGVNTEAFF. Written as DNA, the CDR3 is TGCGCCAGCAGCGGCAGGGGGGTGAACACTGAAGCTTTCTTT.

J is TRBJ2-7 and V is TRBV6-5, with 8 bases identical to TRBD1. V gave up 7 bases and J gave up 3 bases; unmatched junction bases: 8. This CDR3 has 14 amino acids. Germline loops: CDR1 MNHEY, CDR2 SVGAGI. The CDR3 DNA is TGTGCCAGCAAAAGCCGACAGGGGCGCTACGAGCAGTACTTC. Translating gives CASKSRQGRYEQYF.

This clone came up a few times. This chain connects TRBV3-1 (or the pseudogene TRBV3-2) to TRBJ2-2; 9 nucleotides align to TRBD1. Germline trimming cut 2 bases from V and 3 bases from J; bases unmatched to any gene: 4. This CDR3 region has 16 residues. Germline V gene lookup returns CDR1 LGHDT and CDR2 YNNKEL (reference sequence). CDR3 nucleotide sequence: TGTGCCAGCAGCCAACCGGGACAGGGATACACCGGGGAGCTGTTTTTT. It encodes CASSQPGQGYTGELFF.

The chain uses TRBV4-1 and TRBJ2-2; TRBD2 matches at 10 bases. The CDR3 covers 18 residues. V shed 2 bases, J shed 3 bases, and the junction held 9 bases outside the gene matches. Germline loops: CDR1 MGHRA, CDR2 YSYEKL. The CDR3 DNA reads as TGCGCCAGCAGCCAACTACCCGGGACTAGCGTTTACACCGGGGAGCTGTTTTTT. Translated, it gives CASSQLPGTSVYTGELFF.

Only a few counts were recorded for this clone. The genes are TRBV4-3 and TRBJ2-1, with D maybe TRBD2 (7 bases). This CDR3 has 17 amino acids. Germline CDR1 reads LGHNA; CDR2 reads YSLEER. Trimming shortened V by 1 base and J by 4 bases, and 17 bases separated the two germline ends. CDR3 amino acids: CASSQGRDGGRYNEQFF. The CDR3 bases are TGCGCCAGCAGCCAAGGGAGGGACGGGGGGCGGTACAATGAGCAGTTCTTC.

This rearrangement joins TRBV9 to TRBJ1-2; D perhaps matches TRBD1 (6 bases). Germline lookup yields CDR1 SGDLS and CDR2 YYNGEE. The CDR3 spans 14 residues. Trimming pared 4 bases from V and 1 base from J, leaving 11 bases between. CDR3 loop: CASSKDSLNYGYTF. The DNA for the CDR3 is TGTGCCAGCAGCAAGGACAGCCTTAACTATGGCTACACCTTC. Full variable domain (remainder filled in from reference TRBV9 and TRBJ1-2): DSGVTQTPKHLITATGQRVTLRCSPRSGDLSVYWYQQSLDQGLQFLIQYYNGEERAKGNILERFSAQQFPDLHSELNLSSLELGDSALYFCASSKDSLNYGYTFGSGTRLTVV.

The gene calls are TRBV27 and TRBJ1-4, with 7 nucleotides matching TRBD1. The CDR3 totals 14 residues. The germline gives CDR1 MNHEY, CDR2 SMNVEV (reference sequence). J was trimmed by 7 bases and V by 5 bases; bases with no gene match: 7. CDR3 protein: CASSPTGWSEKLFF. DNA for the CDR3: TGTGCCAGCAGTCCGACAGGGTGGAGTGAAAAACTGTTTTTT.

The chain employs TRBV7-9 and TRBJ2-5, with D maybe TRBD2 (6 bases). CDR1 is SEHNR and CDR2 is FQNEAQ in the germline V gene (reference sequence). The germline V and J ends were trimmed by 5 bases and 4 bases, with 11 bases remaining between them. This CDR3 is 13 amino acids long. This CDR3 is CASSRGLAETQYF. Written as DNA, the CDR3 is TGTGCCAGCAGCCGGGGACTTGCAGAGACCCAGTACTTC. Together with reference TRBV7-9 and TRBJ2-5, the CDR3 gives the full variable domain: DTGVSQNPRHKITKRGQNVTFRCDPISEHNRLYWYRQTLGQGPEFLTYFQNEAQLEKSRLLSDRFSAERPKGSFSTLEIQRTEQGDSAMYLCASSRGLAETQYFGPGTRLLVL.

The chain is built from TRBV6-6 and TRBJ2-7; TRBD1 might be the D (6 bases). V shed 2 bases and J shed 4 bases, with 6 bases lying between them. The CDR3 sequence is 12 residues long. Germline CDR1 MNHNY, CDR2 SVGAGI (reference sequence). The CDR3 spells CASSYQGYEQYF. The DNA for the CDR3 is TGTGCCAGCAGTTACCAGGGGTACGAGCAGTACTTC.

This chain joins TRBV4-3 and TRBJ1-6; D is perhaps TRBD1 (5 bases). V was clipped by 2 bases and J by 2 bases, with 10 bases between them. This CDR3 has 16 residues. The V gene's germline CDR1 is LGHNA and CDR2 YSLEER. The CDR3 DNA reads TGCGCCAGCAGCCAATTTATACAGGCCTATAATTCACCCCTCCACTTT. Protein: CASSQFIQAYNSPLHF.

The chain recombines TRBV4-2 with TRBJ1-5; weak D call: TRBD1 (5 bases). This CDR3 has 18 amino acids. Deletions cut 1 base from V and 1 base from J, with 17 bases between. Germline V lookup: CDR1 LGHNA, CDR2 YNFKEQ. CDR3 amino acids: CASSQGPFREGSNQPQHF. The CDR3 DNA sequence: TGTGCCAGCAGCCAAGGTCCCTTCAGGGAGGGCAGCAATCAGCCCCAGCATTTT.

V and J are TRBV7-3 and TRBJ2-2; D might be TRBD2 (7 bases). Trimming took off 5 bases at V and 4 bases at J, with 20 bases between the two ends. Germline-derived CDR1 and CDR2 are SGHTA and FQGTGA. The CDR3 has 17 residues. Written as DNA, the CDR3 is TGTGCCAGCAGCCTCCTCGCGGGGGCTCTGAGCACCGGGGAGCTGTTTTTT. The encoded protein is CASSLLAGALSTGELFF.

The V call is TRBV6-5, the J call TRBJ2-2, with a tentative D call TRBD1 (6 bases). The V end lost 6 bases, the J end lost 2 bases, and 13 bases lay between the germline ends. Germline V gene lookup returns CDR1 MNHEY and CDR2 SVGAGI. The CDR3 is 15 amino acids. CDR3 DNA: TGTGCCAGCAGATCCGGGACACTAAACACCGGGGAGCTGTTTTTT. This sequence encodes CASRSGTLNTGELFF.

As for this clone: The sample holds other DNA sequences that translate to the same CDR3. CDR3 sequence: CASSLANTEAFF. DNA for the CDR3: TGTGCCAGCAGCTTAGCGAACACTGAAGCTTTCTTT. This chain links TRBV11-2 with TRBJ1-1; D remains ambiguous. The CDR3 loop spans 12 amino acids. The germline V gene has CDR1 SGHAT and CDR2 FQNNGV. Trimming pared 1 base from V and 1 base from J, leaving 1 base between.

The chain links TRBV24-1 to TRBJ1-1; TRBD1 matches 9 bases. Trimming removed 5 bases from V and 7 bases from J; junction bases left unmatched: 10. CDR1 and CDR2 from the germline V gene are KGHDR and SFDVKD. The CDR3 has 15 residues. CDR3 loop: CATSGGQGRLYEAFF. CDR3 coding DNA: TGTGCCACCAGTGGGGGACAGGGAAGACTGTATGAAGCTTTCTTT.

J is TRBJ2-1 and V is TRBV5-6, with TRBD1 matching over 7 bases. The ends lost 4 bases at V and 11 bases at J; junction bases unmatched: 6. Germline-derived CDR1 and CDR2 are SGHDT and YYEEEE. The CDR3 totals 12 residues. CDR3 DNA: TGTGCCAGCAGCCCACGACAGGGTAAGCAGTTCTTC. Translating it yields CASSPRQGKQFF.

The rearrangement uses TRBV18 and TRBJ2-1; no clear D gene. Trimming removed 8 bases from V and 6 bases from J, with 14 bases in between. This CDR3 contains 13 residues. CDR1 is KGHSH and CDR2 is LQKENI in the germline V gene. CDR3 region: CASALELFNEQFF. CDR3 coding DNA: TGTGCCAGCGCCCTAGAATTGTTCAATGAGCAGTTCTTC.

This chain links TRBV5-1 with TRBJ2-1; TRBD2 agrees at 13 bases. The CDR3 contains 16 residues. V dropped 4 bases and J dropped 5; count of bases not matched to a gene: 6. Germline V CDR1 and CDR2: SGHRS, YFSETQ. For the CDR3, the DNA is TGCGCCAGCAGCGCCCAACTAGCGGGGGGGAACAATGAGCAGTTCTTC. It yields the protein CASSAQLAGGNNEQFF.

The chain combines TRBV27 with TRBJ2-1; D may be TRBD1 (5 bases). The CDR3 runs to 14 residues. Germline V gene lookup returns CDR1 MNHEY and CDR2 SMNVEV (reference sequence). The V end was cut by 3 bases, the J end by 3 bases, with 9 bases between. The CDR3 protein is CASSLARGYNEQFF. The CDR3 DNA sequence: TGTGCCAGCAGTTTGGCTAGGGGCTACAATGAGCAGTTCTTC.

J is TRBJ2-7 and V is TRBV11-2; D is possibly TRBD1 or TRBD2 (5 bases each). Trimming removed 5 bases from V and 2 bases from J, with 16 bases in between. From germline, CDR1 is SGHAT and CDR2 FQNNGV. This CDR3 is 15 amino acids long. CDR3 protein: CASSLHEGTPYEQYF. The CDR3 region has the DNA TGTGCCAGCAGCCTCCACGAGGGGACCCCCTACGAGCAGTACTTC.